The rows below give T cell receptor beta chains drawn from one sample of a study of blood T cell repertoires in COVID-19. Some clones are missing from TCRdb's copy, which holds only in-frame ones; the method was immunoSEQ multiplex PCR. The profile shows fewer than 400,000 clones, approximately 83% of them singletons. The sequencing sample was made of PBMCs or T cells enriched from blood (not recorded which). Receptors were obtained from a man aged 30 to 45 who had recovered from COVID-19. Both conserved end residues are part of each CDR3. A D gene is named only where the DNA matches it firmly. For some rows the clone size is stated as once, few or many, or as a class when expanded; others skip it.

D,J,length,size,V,CDR3,DNA
.,TRBJ2-3,13,.,TRBV7-6,CASSPRDSDTQYF,TGTGCCAGCAGCCCGCGGGACTCAGATACGCAGTATTTT
.,TRBJ1-4,15,few,TRBV7-2,CASSLTTATNEKLFF,TGTGCCAGCAGCTTGACAACAGCAACTAATGAAAAACTGTTTTTT
.,TRBJ2-6,17,.,TRBV19,CASSIGLLSSGANVLTF,TGTGCCAGTAGTATAGGACTTTTGAGCTCTGGGGCCAACGTCCTGACTTTC
.,TRBJ1-6,17,.,TRBV9,CASSPSLREDNGSPLHF,TGTGCCAGCAGCCCTTCCCTCCGGGAGGATAATGGGTCACCCCTCCACTTT
TRBD1,TRBJ1-4,15,.,TRBV18,CASSPKTGVDEKLFF,TGTGCCAGCTCACCTAAAACAGGGGTCGACGAAAAACTGTTTTTT
TRBD1,TRBJ1-2,18,once,TRBV6-1,CASSESGTGWFRPYGYTF,TGTGCCAGCAGTGAGTCCGGGACAGGGTGGTTTCGGCCCTATGGCTACACCTTC
.,TRBJ1-4,13,.,TRBV7-6,CASSLGRVEKLFF,TGTGCCAGCAGCTTAGGGCGGGTTGAAAAACTGTTTTTT
.,TRBJ1-5,14,.,TRBV7-9,CASSLAPGNQPQHF,TGTGCCAGCAGCTTAGCACCAGGGAATCAGCCCCAGCATTTT
.,TRBJ1-6,16,.,TRBV18,CASSLTEAAGNSPLHF,TGTGCCAGCTCACTGACGGAGGCAGCGGGGAATTCACCCCTCCACTTT
.,TRBJ1-2,17,.,TRBV14,CASSQDRVKRGGYGYTF,TGTGCCAGCAGCCAAGACCGGGTTAAGAGGGGAGGCTATGGCTACACCTTC
.,TRBJ1-5,15,.,TRBV27,CASSFEGKSNQPQHF,TGTGCCAGCAGTTTCGAGGGTAAGAGCAATCAGCCCCAGCATTTT
TRBD1,TRBJ1-5,14,few,TRBV6-5,CASSTGTGEQPQHF,TGTGCCAGCAGTACTGGGACAGGGGAACAGCCCCAGCATTTT
.,TRBJ2-5,14,.,TRBV2,CASSESRVGETQYF,TGTGCCAGCAGTGAAAGCCGGGTCGGGGAGACCCAGTACTTC
TRBD1,TRBJ1-2,16,.,TRBV3-1/TRBV3-2,CASSQVVRGQGNGYTF,TGTGCCAGCAGCCAAGTAGTCAGGGGGCAGGGGAATGGCTACACCTTC
TRBD1,TRBJ1-5,15,.,TRBV10-3,CAISGLTGGNQPQHF,TGTGCCATCAGTGGCCTCACAGGGGGCAATCAGCCCCAGCATTTT
.,TRBJ1-6,15,.,TRBV5-4,CASSFSSDVDSPLHF,TGTGCCAGCAGCTTTAGCTCTGACGTCGATTCACCCCTCCACTTT
.,TRBJ2-5,16,once,TRBV18,CASSPPGRGIQETQYF,TGTGCCAGCTCACCACCGGGAAGGGGAATACAAGAGACCCAGTACTTC
TRBD2,TRBJ2-7,16,.,TRBV30,CAWSRTRTSFSYEQYF,TGTGCCTGGAGCAGAACTCGGACTAGTTTCTCCTACGAGCAGTACTTC
TRBD1,TRBJ1-5,16,.,TRBV6-1,CASSVQQGAGNQPQHF,TGTGCCAGCAGTGTTCAGCAGGGGGCTGGAAATCAGCCCCAGCATTTT
TRBD1,TRBJ1-5,17,.,TRBV7-2,CASSLRTITGDNQPQHF,TGTGCCAGCAGCCTACGGACCATAACAGGGGACAATCAGCCCCAGCATTTT
TRBD1,TRBJ1-5,15,.,TRBV3-1/TRBV3-2,CASSRQGDSNQPQHF,TGTGCCAGCAGCCGACAGGGAGATAGCAATCAGCCCCAGCATTTT
.,TRBJ2-2,14,.,TRBV9,CASSEGGITGELFF,TGTGCCAGCAGCGAGGGGGGGATCACCGGGGAGCTGTTTTTT
.,TRBJ1-2,14,.,TRBV9,CASSPERFNYGYTF,TGTGCCAGCTCCCCCGAGAGGTTTAACTATGGCTACACCTTC
.,TRBJ2-7,14,.,TRBV30,CAWTGRGRFYEQYF,TGTGCCTGGACGGGGCGGGGGCGTTTCTACGAGCAGTACTTC
TRBD1,TRBJ2-2,15,.,TRBV6-1,CASRSHRGSTGELFF,TGTGCCAGCAGATCCCACAGGGGGTCCACCGGGGAGCTGTTTTTT
.,TRBJ2-3,12,many,TRBV13,CASSHITDTQYF,TGTGCCAGCAGCCACATAACAGATACGCAGTATTTT
TRBD1,TRBJ1-2,15,.,TRBV23-1,CASSQSFDRGYGYTF,TGCGCCAGCAGTCAATCCTTCGACAGGGGCTATGGCTACACCTTC
TRBD1,TRBJ2-5,13,.,TRBV15,CATSRQGAETQYF,TGTGCCACCAGCAGACAGGGGGCAGAGACCCAGTACTTC
TRBD1,TRBJ1-2,14,.,TRBV3-1/TRBV3-2,CASSPTTGNYGYTF,TGTGCCAGCAGCCCTACGACAGGGAACTATGGCTACACCTTC
TRBD1,TRBJ2-1,15,once,TRBV7-8,CASSRGDSTYNEQFF,TGTGCCAGCAGCCGAGGGGACAGTACCTACAATGAGCAGTTCTTC
TRBD2,TRBJ2-2,16,.,TRBV10-2,CASRQTSGVSGGELFF,TGCGCCAGCCGCCAGACTAGCGGGGTTTCTGGCGGGGAGCTGTTTTTT
.,TRBJ1-1,12,.,TRBV7-9,CASSLFQGFAFF,TGTGCCAGCAGCTTATTCCAGGGTTTTGCTTTCTTT
.,TRBJ1-2,13,.,TRBV2,CASSVQGFYGYTF,TGTGCCAGCAGTGTTCAGGGCTTCTATGGCTACACCTTC
.,TRBJ2-1,15,once,TRBV19,CASSFDRSSYNEQFF,TGTGCCAGTAGTTTTGACAGATCCTCCTACAATGAGCAGTTCTTC
.,TRBJ2-7,16,once,TRBV18,CASSLNARGGTYEQYF,TGTGCCAGCTCACTTAATGCCCGGGGAGGAACCTACGAGCAGTACTTC
.,TRBJ1-1,13,.,TRBV5-1,CASSRLQGTEAFF,TGCGCCAGCAGCCGCCTACAGGGTACCGAAGCTTTCTTT
.,TRBJ2-7,14,.,TRBV7-9,CATTQGYGSYEQYF,TGTGCCACCACCCAGGGATACGGATCCTACGAGCAGTACTTC
.,TRBJ2-7,12,.,TRBV10-1,CASSRGFYEQYF,TGCGCCAGCAGCAGAGGGTTCTACGAGCAGTACTTC
.,TRBJ2-2,14,few,TRBV5-4,CASSLNSGSGELFF,TGTGCCAGCAGCTTGAATTCAGGGTCCGGGGAGCTGTTTTTT
.,TRBJ1-5,17,.,TRBV19,CASVRASGGLGNQPQHF,TGTGCCAGTGTCCGGGCTTCGGGGGGATTGGGCAATCAGCCCCAGCATTTT
TRBD1,TRBJ1-2,13,few,TRBV9,CASSVSGQGGDTF,TGTGCCAGCAGCGTCTCAGGACAGGGAGGCGACACCTTC
TRBD2,TRBJ2-2,15,.,TRBV3-1/TRBV3-2,CASSQAPGGAGELFF,TGTGCCAGCAGCCAAGCACCGGGAGGGGCTGGGGAGCTGTTTTTT
.,TRBJ2-1,13,once,TRBV6-5,CASSYPGVNEQFF,TGTGCCAGCAGTTACCCCGGGGTTAATGAGCAGTTCTTC
.,TRBJ1-5,15,.,TRBV3-1/TRBV3-2,CASSQGSLPGQPQHF,TGTGCCAGCAGCCAAGGATCCCTACCGGGTCAGCCCCAGCATTTT
TRBD2,TRBJ2-5,17,.,TRBV29-1,CSVEGVELAGDWETQYF,TGCAGCGTTGAAGGGGTGGAACTAGCGGGGGATTGGGAGACCCAGTACTTC
.,TRBJ1-5,15,.,TRBV5-6,CASSLAGAENQPQHF,TGTGCCAGCAGCTTGGCCGGCGCGGAGAATCAGCCCCAGCATTTT
TRBD2,TRBJ2-2,15,.,TRBV12-5,CASGSSGGASGELFF,TGTGCTAGTGGGTCTAGCGGGGGGGCCTCCGGGGAGCTGTTTTTT
.,TRBJ2-7,13,.,TRBV7-9,CASSRDTMQEQYF,TGTGCCAGCAGCCGGGACACCATGCAGGAGCAGTACTTC
TRBD1,TRBJ1-1,14,.,TRBV29-1,CSVETGQGIPEAFF,TGCAGCGTTGAAACGGGACAGGGGATACCTGAAGCTTTCTTT
TRBD1,TRBJ1-2,13,.,TRBV7-9,CASSLGGQGTPFF,TGTGCCAGCAGCTTAGGGGGACAGGGAACACCCTTCTTC
TRBD1,TRBJ1-3,16,.,TRBV19,CASSPWGQGYGNTIYF,TGTGCCAGTAGTCCCTGGGGACAGGGATACGGAAACACCATATATTTT
.,TRBJ1-1,16,once,TRBV6-5,CASSYGETGGNTEAFF,TGTGCCAGCAGCTACGGGGAGACGGGGGGGAACACTGAAGCTTTCTTT
.,TRBJ1-2,14,once,TRBV2,CASRDTQGNYGYTF,TGTGCCAGCAGGGACACCCAGGGGAACTATGGCTACACCTTC
TRBD1,TRBJ1-2,15,.,TRBV3-1/TRBV3-2,CASSQWDRPNYGYTF,TGTGCCAGCAGCCAGTGGGACAGACCAAACTATGGCTACACCTTC